These 22 T cell receptor beta chains share one sample of origin, sequenced in a study of cytomegalovirus exposure and HLA in healthy donors. 13 Jbeta primers and 60 Vbeta primers were used for the PCR. Data came from immunoSEQ multiplex PCR; TCRdb stores just in-frame clones and leaves some out. The data show 90,000 to 120,000 clones, approximately 80% seen once. The specimen sequenced was PBMCs. The receptors shown here come from a young woman in good health and CMV-seropositive.

This rearrangement joins TRBV19 to TRBJ2-7, with D maybe TRBD1 (6 bases). CDR3 length: 12 amino acids. CDR1 and CDR2 (germline): LNHDA, SQIVND (reference sequence). The V end lost 5 bases, the J end lost 2 bases, and 7 bases lay between the germline ends. The CDR3 nucleotides read TGTGCCAGTAGTGCAGGGGCCTACGAGCAGTACTTC. Protein sequence: CASSAGAYEQYF.

This clone was observed a single time. J is TRBJ2-5 and V is TRBV5-1; 7 nucleotides align to TRBD2. Matching the DNA end better, TRBJ2-7 makes the J call doubtful. Looked up from germline, CDR1 is SGHRS and CDR2 is YFSETQ. The CDR3 is made up of 15 amino acids. The DNA of the CDR3 is TGCGCCAGCAGCTTGAGCGGGGCTGCCTCCTACGAGCAGTACTTC. Protein product: CASSLSGAASYEQYF.

This chain uses TRBV18 with TRBJ2-7; the D gene is possibly TRBD2 (7 bases). Germline-derived CDR1 and CDR2 are KGHSH and LQKENI. V was trimmed by 2 bases and J by 6 bases, leaving 11 bases between them. This CDR3 has 13 amino acids. The CDR3 DNA sequence: TGTGCCAGCTCACCAGGGGGGGGCTCCGAGCAGTACTTC. This gives the protein CASSPGGGSEQYF.

Only a few counts were recorded for this clone. The DNA for the CDR3 is TGTGCCAGCAGTGAAAGGAGACTAGCGGGAGCTGAGCAGTTCTTC. Its translation: CASSERRLAGAEQFF. The genes are TRBV6-1 and TRBJ2-1; 12 nucleotides align to TRBD2. The CDR3 extends over 15 amino acids. Germline CDR1 is MNHNS and CDR2 is SASEGT. J was trimmed by 9 bases and V by 2 bases; bases with no gene match: 5.

The chain recombines TRBV14 with TRBJ1-1; D gene unclear. Germline values: CDR1 SGHDN, CDR2 FVKESK. With 2 bases removed from V and 1 base from J, the gap between germline ends came to 8 bases. The CDR3 runs to 14 residues. The CDR3 reads CASSQKQPNTEAFF. In DNA, the CDR3 is TGTGCCAGCAGCCAAAAACAGCCGAACACTGAAGCTTTCTTT.

The rearrangement links TRBV7-9 to TRBJ1-1, with TRBD1 matching over 7 bases. After removal of 10 bases from V and 5 bases from J, the junction contained 13 bases not matched to a gene. Germline-derived CDR1 and CDR2 are SEHNR and FQNEAQ (reference sequence). CDR3 length: 14 residues. The CDR3 sequence is CATTSQTGATEAFF. The CDR3 DNA sequence: TGTGCCACGACCAGCCAAACAGGGGCGACTGAAGCTTTCTTT.

J is TRBJ2-1 and V is TRBV29-1; 8 positions agree with TRBD2. CDR3 length: 14 amino acids. J gave up 2 bases and V 3 bases, and 3 bases lay outside the gene matches. Germline V gene sequence: CDR1 SQVTM, CDR2 ANQGSEA. CDR3 sequence: CSVDGTRPYNEQFF. In DNA, the CDR3 is TGCAGCGTTGACGGGACTAGACCCTACAATGAGCAGTTCTTC.

The chain joins TRBV16 to TRBJ2-1; 9 positions match TRBD1. The V segment lost 0 bases and the J segment 2 bases; nucleotides outside the gene matches: 14. Germline loops: CDR1 KGHSY, CDR2 FQNENV. CDR3 size: 20 residues. CDR3 in amino acids: CASSQSAVTGGSIPYNEQFF. The CDR3, as DNA: TGTGCCAGCAGCCAATCCGCGGTGACAGGGGGGTCCATCCCCTACAATGAGCAGTTCTTC.

The chain employs TRBV7-9 and TRBJ2-2; D gene uncertain. This CDR3 region has 16 residues. V lost 2 bases to trimming and J lost 6 bases, with 16 bases between them. Germline CDR1 reads SEHNR; CDR2 reads FQNEAQ (reference sequence). The CDR3 sequence is CASSLLSLVAAGELFF. CDR3 bases: TGTGCCAGCAGCTTACTTTCCCTAGTTGCGGCCGGGGAGCTGTTTTTT.

The J gene is TRBJ2-3, the V gene TRBV7-8, with 9 positions matching TRBD2. The CDR3 is 15 residues long. Per the germline V gene, CDR1 is SGHVS and CDR2 is FQNEAQ. V trimming: 10 bases; J trimming: 6 bases; junction bases outside the gene matches: 14. In DNA form, the CDR3 reads TGTGCCACCAGTACATATGATAGCGGGAGCGATACGCAGTATTTT. Protein: CATSTYDSGSDTQYF.

The chain carries TRBV23-1 and TRBJ2-7; 14 bases line up with TRBD2. TRBV23-1 is noted as an ORF with a role that remains uncertain. The CDR3 contains 19 residues. The ends lost 3 bases at V and 2 bases at J; junction bases unmatched: 12. The CDR3 region has the DNA TGCGCCAGCAGTCATCCCGGGACTAGCGGGAGTGTAAAGGCCTACGAGCAGTACTTC. Amino acids: CASSHPGTSGSVKAYEQYF.

The J gene is TRBJ1-6, the V gene TRBV19; D possibly corresponds to TRBD1 (5 bases). The CDR3 is 14 residues long. The V end was cut by 6 bases, the J end by 7 bases, with 13 bases between. CDR1 LNHDA and CDR2 SQIVND come from the germline V gene (reference sequence). The CDR3 DNA sequence: TGTGCCAGTAGCACGGGTGGGGGGAATTCACCCCTCCACTTT. Protein: CASSTGGGNSPLHF.

The chain links TRBV7-2 to TRBJ1-6, with D perhaps matching TRBD1 (6 bases). The V gene's germline CDR1 is SGHTA and CDR2 FQGNSA. CDR3 length: 15 amino acids. Deletions cut 5 bases from V and 0 bases from J, with 8 bases between. In nucleotides, the CDR3 is TGTGCCAGCAGCGCACAGGGCTCCTATAATTCACCCCTCCACTTT. This gives the protein CASSAQGSYNSPLHF.

With respect to this clone: The CDR3 does not end in the conserved phenylalanine or tryptophan, so this is likely a read error. The limits of the CDR3 on the DNA are not certain, so only TCRdb's listed CDR3 is given. V usage is TRBV20-1 and J usage is TRBJ1-1. The germline CDR1 and CDR2 sequences are DFQATT and SNEGSKA (reference sequence). Termini included, the CDR3 measures 11 amino acids. The CDR3 loop reads CSAILTTEALV.

The CDR3 DNA follows: TGTGCCAGCAGTCTCTTCTTAAACACTGAAGCTTTCTTT. This codes for CASSLFLNTEAFF. This chain uses TRBV27 with TRBJ1-1; D is unresolved. The ends were cut back, 5 bases at V and 2 bases at J, with 9 bases in the middle. This CDR3 is built from 13 residues. The germline gives CDR1 MNHEY, CDR2 SMNVEV (reference sequence).

The chain joins TRBV2 to TRBJ2-7; 7 bases match TRBD1. Unmatched junction bases numbered 2, after V lost 4 bases and J lost 2 bases. The CDR3 consists of 13 residues. The germline CDR1 and CDR2 sequences are SNHLY and FYNNEI. The CDR3 protein is CASSGDRAYEQYF. CDR3 bases: TGTGCCAGCAGTGGGGACAGAGCCTACGAGCAGTACTTC.

The chain is built from TRBV10-2 and TRBJ2-7, with D possibly being TRBD1 (5 bases). This CDR3 is built from 14 residues. V was trimmed by 7 bases and J by 6 bases, leaving 19 bases between them. Germline CDR1 reads WSHSY; CDR2 reads SAAADI. The CDR3 sequence is CASIQTATFTEQYF. The CDR3 DNA reads TGCGCCAGCATTCAGACAGCCACCTTTACCGAGCAGTACTTC.

The gene calls are TRBV5-6 and TRBJ2-3; a possible D gene is TRBD2 (6 bases). Looked up from germline, CDR1 is SGHDT and CDR2 is YYEEEE. The CDR3 runs 15 residues. Between the trimmed V and J ends, which lost 7 bases and 1 base, there was a span of 16 bases. The CDR3 here is CASARTIKGTDTQYF. For the CDR3, the DNA is TGTGCCAGCGCACGGACTATCAAGGGCACAGATACGCAGTATTTT.

The V gene is TRBV28, the J gene TRBJ2-1, with 7 bases matching TRBD2. The V segment lost 6 bases and the J segment 0 bases; nucleotides outside the gene matches: 5. The CDR3 is made up of 15 amino acids. CDR1 is MDHEN and CDR2 is SYDVKM in the germline V gene. As DNA, the CDR3 is TGTGCCAGCAGGGACGGGGGGAGCTCCTACAATGAGCAGTTCTTC. Protein: CASRDGGSSYNEQFF.

This clone was seen only a few times. This sequence joins TRBV27 and TRBJ1-5; no reliable D call. The germline V gene encodes CDR1 MNHEY and CDR2 SMNVEV (reference sequence). This CDR3 spans 13 amino acids. CDR3 coding DNA: TGTGCAGGCGGCAGACCCGTCAATCAGCCCCAGCATTTT. Translating gives CAGGRPVNQPQHF.

The rearrangement uses TRBV27 and TRBJ2-7; perhaps TRBD2 as D (5 bases). V shed 6 bases and J shed 0 bases, with 15 bases lying between them. Looked up from germline, CDR1 is MNHEY and CDR2 is SMNVEV (reference sequence). This CDR3 is built from 15 residues. The CDR3 loop reads CASSPGSSPSYEQYF. The CDR3 bases are TGTGCCAGCAGCCCGGGGTCGAGCCCCTCCTACGAGCAGTACTTC.

The sample holds a few counts of this clone. V is TRBV27 and J is TRBJ1-2; 9 positions agree with TRBD1. With V trimmed by 6 bases and J by 5 bases, 4 bases remained unmatched. The germline CDR1 and CDR2 sequences are MNHEY and SMNVEV (reference sequence). The CDR3 is 13 amino acids. DNA of the CDR3: TGTGCCAGCAGACAGGGGGCGGGGTATGGCTACACCTTC. Encoded protein: CASRQGAGYGYTF.